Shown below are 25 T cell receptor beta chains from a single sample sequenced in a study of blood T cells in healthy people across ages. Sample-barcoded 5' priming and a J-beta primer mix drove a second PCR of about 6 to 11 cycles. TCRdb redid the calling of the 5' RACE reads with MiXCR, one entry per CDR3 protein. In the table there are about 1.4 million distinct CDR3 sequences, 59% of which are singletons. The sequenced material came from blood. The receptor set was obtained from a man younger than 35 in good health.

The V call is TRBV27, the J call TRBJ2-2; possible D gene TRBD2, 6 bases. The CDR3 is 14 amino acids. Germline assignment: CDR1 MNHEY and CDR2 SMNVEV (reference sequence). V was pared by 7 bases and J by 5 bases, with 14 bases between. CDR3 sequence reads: CASTQLAETGELFF. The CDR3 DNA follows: TGTGCCAGCACGCAACTAGCAGAGACCGGGGAGCTGTTTTTT.

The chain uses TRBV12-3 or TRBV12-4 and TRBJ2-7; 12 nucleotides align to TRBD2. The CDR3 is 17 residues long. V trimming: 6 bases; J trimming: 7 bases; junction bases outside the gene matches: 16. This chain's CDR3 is CASRPSGRAAVNNEQYF. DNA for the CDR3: TGTGCCAGCAGACCTAGCGGGAGGGCCGCGGTGAACAATGAGCAGTACTTC.

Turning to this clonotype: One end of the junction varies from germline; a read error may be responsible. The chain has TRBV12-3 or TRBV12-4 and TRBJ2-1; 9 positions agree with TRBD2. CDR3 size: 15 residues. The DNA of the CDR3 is TGTGCCAGCAGCTTAGCGGGAGTCACATACAATGAGCAGTTCTTC. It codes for CASSLAGVTYNEQFF.

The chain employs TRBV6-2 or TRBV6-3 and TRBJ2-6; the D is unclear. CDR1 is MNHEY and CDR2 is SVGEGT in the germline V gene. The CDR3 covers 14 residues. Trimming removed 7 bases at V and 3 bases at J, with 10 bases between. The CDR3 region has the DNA TGTGCCAGCACCCAGTTCGGTGGGGCCAACGTCCTGACTTTC. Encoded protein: CASTQFGGANVLTF.

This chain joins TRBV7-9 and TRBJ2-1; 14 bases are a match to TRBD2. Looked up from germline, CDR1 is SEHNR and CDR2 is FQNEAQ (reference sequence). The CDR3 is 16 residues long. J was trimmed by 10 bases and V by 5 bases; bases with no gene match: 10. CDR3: CASSPRGLAGGVEQFF. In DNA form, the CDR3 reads TGTGCCAGCAGCCCCCGAGGACTAGCGGGGGGAGTAGAGCAGTTCTTC. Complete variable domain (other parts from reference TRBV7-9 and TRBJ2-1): DTGVSQNPRHKITKRGQNVTFRCDPISEHNRLYWYRQTLGQGPEFLTYFQNEAQLEKSRLLSDRFSAERPKGSFSTLEIQRTEQGDSAMYLCASSPRGLAGGVEQFFGPGTRLTVL.

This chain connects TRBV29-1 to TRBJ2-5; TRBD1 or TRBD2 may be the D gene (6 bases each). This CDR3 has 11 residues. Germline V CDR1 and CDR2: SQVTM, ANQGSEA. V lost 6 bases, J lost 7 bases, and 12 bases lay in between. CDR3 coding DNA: TGCAGCGTCGACGAGGGGGGGACCCAGTACTTC. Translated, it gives CSVDEGGTQYF.

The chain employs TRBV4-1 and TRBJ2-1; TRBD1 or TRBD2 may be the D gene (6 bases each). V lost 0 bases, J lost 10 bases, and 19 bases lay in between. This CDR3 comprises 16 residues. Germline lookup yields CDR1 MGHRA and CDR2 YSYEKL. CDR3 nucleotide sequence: TGCGCCAGCAGCCAAGAAGCGGGCCTTGAGGGGGACGAGCAGTTCTTC. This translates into CASSQEAGLEGDEQFF.

CDR3 DNA: TGTGCCAGCAGCTACTCGCCAGGGAATACGCCGATGAACACTGAAGCTTTCTTT. Protein sequence: CASSYSPGNTPMNTEAFF. V usage is TRBV13 and J usage is TRBJ1-1; D is possibly TRBD1 (5 bases). Trimming removed 4 bases at V and 0 bases at J, with 21 bases between. Germline V CDR1 and CDR2: PRHDT, FYEKMQ (reference sequence). This CDR3 is 18 amino acids long.

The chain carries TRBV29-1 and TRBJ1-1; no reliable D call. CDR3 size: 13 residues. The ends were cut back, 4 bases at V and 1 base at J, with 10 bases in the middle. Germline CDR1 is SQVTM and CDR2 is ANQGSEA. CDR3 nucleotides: TGCAGCGTTGGTCCGGAGAAGAACACTGAAGCTTTCTTT. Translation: CSVGPEKNTEAFF.

CDR3 coding DNA: TGTGCCAGCAGTTCCCACACGGACATCCCTGAAGCTTTCTTT. Translating gives CASSSHTDIPEAFF. The chain uses TRBV6-5 and TRBJ1-1, with a possible D match to TRBD1 (5 bases). V was pared by 4 bases and J by 6 bases, with 15 bases between. CDR3 length equals 14 residues. The germline V gene has CDR1 MNHEY and CDR2 SVGAGI.

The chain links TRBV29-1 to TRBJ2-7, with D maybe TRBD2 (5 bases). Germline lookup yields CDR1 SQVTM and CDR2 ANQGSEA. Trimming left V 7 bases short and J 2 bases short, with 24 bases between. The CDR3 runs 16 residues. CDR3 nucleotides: TGCAGCGCCCATTCGCGGGTTGGACCATACCCCTACGAGCAGTACTTC. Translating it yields CSAHSRVGPYPYEQYF.

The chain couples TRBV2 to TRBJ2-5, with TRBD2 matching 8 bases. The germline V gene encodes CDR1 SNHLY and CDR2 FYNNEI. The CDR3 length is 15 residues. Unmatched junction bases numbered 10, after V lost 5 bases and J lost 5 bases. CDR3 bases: TGTGCCAGCAGTTTATTAGGACTAGCACTCGAGACCCAGTACTTC. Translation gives CASSLLGLALETQYF.

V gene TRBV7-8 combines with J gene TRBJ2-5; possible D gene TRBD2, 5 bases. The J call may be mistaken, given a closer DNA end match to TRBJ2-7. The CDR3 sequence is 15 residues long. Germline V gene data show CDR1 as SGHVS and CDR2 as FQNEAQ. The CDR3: CASSFLRADDYEQYF. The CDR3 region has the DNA TGTGCCAGCAGCTTTTTGAGGGCCGACGATTACGAGCAGTACTTC.

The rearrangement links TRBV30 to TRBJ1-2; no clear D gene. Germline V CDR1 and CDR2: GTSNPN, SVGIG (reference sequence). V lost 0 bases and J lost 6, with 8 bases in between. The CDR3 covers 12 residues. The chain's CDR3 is CAWSVQVDGYTF. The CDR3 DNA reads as TGTGCCTGGAGTGTCCAGGTGGATGGCTACACCTTC.

The chain's CDR3 is CASSSPWGRRAYEQYF. The DNA of the CDR3 is TGTGCCAGCAGCTCCCCATGGGGACGGAGAGCCTACGAGCAGTACTTC. The chain combines TRBV7-2 with TRBJ2-7; perhaps D is TRBD1 or TRBD2 (5 bases each). Trimming cost V 4 bases and J 2 bases, with 18 bases left between them. The CDR3 has 16 residues. Germline V gene data show CDR1 as SGHTA and CDR2 as FQGNSA. Full variable domain (rest looked up from reference TRBV7-2 and TRBJ2-7): GAGVSQSPSNKVTEKGKDVELRCDPISGHTALYWYRQSLGQGLEFLIYFQGNSAPDKSGLPSDRFSAERTGGSVSTLTIQRTQQEDSAVYLCASSSPWGRRAYEQYFGPGTRLTVT.

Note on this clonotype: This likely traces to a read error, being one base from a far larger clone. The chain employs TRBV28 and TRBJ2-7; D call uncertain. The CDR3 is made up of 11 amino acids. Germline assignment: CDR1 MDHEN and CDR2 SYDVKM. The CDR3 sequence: CAGSLYYEQYF. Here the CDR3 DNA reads TGTGCCGGCAGTTTATATTACGAGCAGTACTTC.

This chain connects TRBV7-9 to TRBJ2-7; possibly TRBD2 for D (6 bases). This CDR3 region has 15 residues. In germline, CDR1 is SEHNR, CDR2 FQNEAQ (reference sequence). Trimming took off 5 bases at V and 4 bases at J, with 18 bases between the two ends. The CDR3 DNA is TGTGCCAGCAGCCCCGCACGGGGGAAAGGGTACGAGCAGTACTTC. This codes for CASSPARGKGYEQYF.

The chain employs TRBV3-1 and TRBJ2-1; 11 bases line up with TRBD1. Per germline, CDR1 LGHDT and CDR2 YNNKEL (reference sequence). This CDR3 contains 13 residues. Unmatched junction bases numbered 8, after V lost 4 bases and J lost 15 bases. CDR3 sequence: CASSPPRTGGLFF. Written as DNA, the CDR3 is TGTGCCAGCAGCCCCCCCCGGACAGGGGGCCTGTTCTTC.

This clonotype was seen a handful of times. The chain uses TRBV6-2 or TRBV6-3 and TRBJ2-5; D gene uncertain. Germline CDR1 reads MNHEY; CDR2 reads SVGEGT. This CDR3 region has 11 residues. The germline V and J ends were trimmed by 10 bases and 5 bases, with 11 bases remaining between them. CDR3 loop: CATAGWETQYF. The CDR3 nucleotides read TGTGCCACCGCAGGATGGGAGACCCAGTACTTC.

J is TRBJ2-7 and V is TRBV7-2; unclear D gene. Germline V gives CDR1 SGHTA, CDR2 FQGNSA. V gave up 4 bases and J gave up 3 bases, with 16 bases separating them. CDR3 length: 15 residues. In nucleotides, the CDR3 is TGTGCCAGCAGCTCATACCTTCTCGGTGGCTACGAGCAGTACTTC. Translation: CASSSYLLGGYEQYF.

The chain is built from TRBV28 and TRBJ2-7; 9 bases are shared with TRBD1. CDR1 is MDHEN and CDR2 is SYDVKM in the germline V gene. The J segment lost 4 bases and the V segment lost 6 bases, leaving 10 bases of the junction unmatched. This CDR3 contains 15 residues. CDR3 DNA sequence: TGTGCCAGCAGATCTACACAGGGGGCCGGGTACGAGCAGTACTTC. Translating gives CASRSTQGAGYEQYF.

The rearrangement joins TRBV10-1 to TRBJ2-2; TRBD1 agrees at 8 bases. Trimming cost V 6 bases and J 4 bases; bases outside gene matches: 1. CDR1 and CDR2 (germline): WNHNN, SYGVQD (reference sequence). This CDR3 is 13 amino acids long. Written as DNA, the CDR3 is TGCGCCAGCAGGACAGGGGCCACCGGGGAGCTGTTTTTT. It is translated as CASRTGATGELFF.

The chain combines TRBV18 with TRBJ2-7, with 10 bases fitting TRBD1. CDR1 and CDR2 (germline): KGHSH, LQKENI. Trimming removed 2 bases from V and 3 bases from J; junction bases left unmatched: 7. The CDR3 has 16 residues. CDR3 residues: CASSPKGTGEGYEQYF. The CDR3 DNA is TGTGCCAGCTCACCAAAGGGGACAGGGGAAGGCTACGAGCAGTACTTC. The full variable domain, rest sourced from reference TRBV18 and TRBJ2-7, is NAGVMQNPRHLVRRRGQEARLRCSPMKGHSHVYWYRQLPEEGLKFMVYLQKENIIDESGMPKERFSAEFPKEGPSILRIQQVVRGDSAAYFCASSPKGTGEGYEQYFGPGTRLTVT.

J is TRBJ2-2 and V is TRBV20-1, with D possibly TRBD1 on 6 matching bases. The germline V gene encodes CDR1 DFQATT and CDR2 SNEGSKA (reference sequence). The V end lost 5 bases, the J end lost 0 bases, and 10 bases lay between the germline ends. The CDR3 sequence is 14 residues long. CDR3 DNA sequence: TGCAGTGCTCGGGACATAACGAACACCGGGGAGCTGTTTTTT. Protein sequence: CSARDITNTGELFF.

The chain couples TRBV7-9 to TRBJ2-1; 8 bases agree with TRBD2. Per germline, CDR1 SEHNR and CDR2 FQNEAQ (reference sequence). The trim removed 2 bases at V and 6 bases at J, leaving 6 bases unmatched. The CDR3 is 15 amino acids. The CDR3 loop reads CASSLSGLAINEQFF. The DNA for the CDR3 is TGTGCCAGCAGCTTATCCGGACTAGCAATCAATGAGCAGTTCTTC.